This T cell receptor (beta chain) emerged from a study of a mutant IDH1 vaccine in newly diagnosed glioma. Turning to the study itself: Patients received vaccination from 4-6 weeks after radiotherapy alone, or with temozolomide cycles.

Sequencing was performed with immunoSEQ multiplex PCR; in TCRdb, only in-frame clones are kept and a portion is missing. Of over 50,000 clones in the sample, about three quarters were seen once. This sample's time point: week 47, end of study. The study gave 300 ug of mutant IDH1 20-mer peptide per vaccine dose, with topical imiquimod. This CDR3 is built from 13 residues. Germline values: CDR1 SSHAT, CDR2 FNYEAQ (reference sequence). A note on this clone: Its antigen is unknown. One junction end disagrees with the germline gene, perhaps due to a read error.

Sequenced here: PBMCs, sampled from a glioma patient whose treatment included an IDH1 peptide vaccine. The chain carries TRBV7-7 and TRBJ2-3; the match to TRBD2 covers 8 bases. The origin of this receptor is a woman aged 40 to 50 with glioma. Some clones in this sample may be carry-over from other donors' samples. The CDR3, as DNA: TGTGCTAGCAGCGGGGGTTACACAGATACGCAGTATTTT. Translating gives CASSGGYTDTQYF.